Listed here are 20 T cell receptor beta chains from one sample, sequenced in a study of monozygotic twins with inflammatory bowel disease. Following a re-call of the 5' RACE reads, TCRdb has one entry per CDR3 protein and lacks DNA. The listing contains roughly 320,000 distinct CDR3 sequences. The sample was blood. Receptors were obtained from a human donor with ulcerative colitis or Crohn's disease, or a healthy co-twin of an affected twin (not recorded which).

CDR3 sequence: CASSLRRDTFEAFF. This chain uses TRBV7-9 with TRBJ1-1. Per the germline V gene, CDR1 is SEHNR and CDR2 is FQNEAQ (reference sequence). CDR3 length: 14 amino acids.

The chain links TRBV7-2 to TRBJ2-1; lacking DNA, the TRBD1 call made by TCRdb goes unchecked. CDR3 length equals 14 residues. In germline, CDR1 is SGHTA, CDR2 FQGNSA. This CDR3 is CANKRSERGHEQFF.

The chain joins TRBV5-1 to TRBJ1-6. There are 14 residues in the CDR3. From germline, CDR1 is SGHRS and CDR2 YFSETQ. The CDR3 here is CASSLDSYNSPLHF.

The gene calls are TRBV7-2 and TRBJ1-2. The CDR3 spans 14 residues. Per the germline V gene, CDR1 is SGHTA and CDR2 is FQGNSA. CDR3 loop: CASSTLGSRGGYTF.

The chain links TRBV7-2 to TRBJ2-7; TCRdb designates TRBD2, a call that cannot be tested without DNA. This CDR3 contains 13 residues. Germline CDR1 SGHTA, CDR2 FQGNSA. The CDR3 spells CASSSTSSGHLHF.

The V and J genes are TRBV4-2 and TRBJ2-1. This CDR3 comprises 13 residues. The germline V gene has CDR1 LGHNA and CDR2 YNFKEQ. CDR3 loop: CASSQVSNNEQFF.

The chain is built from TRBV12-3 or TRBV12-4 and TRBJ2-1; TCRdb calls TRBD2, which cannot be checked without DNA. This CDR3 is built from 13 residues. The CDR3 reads CASSYPSGRGQFF.

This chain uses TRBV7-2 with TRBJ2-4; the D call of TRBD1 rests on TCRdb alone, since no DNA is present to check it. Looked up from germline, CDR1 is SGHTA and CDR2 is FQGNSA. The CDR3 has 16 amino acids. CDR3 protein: CASSLADRLAKNIQYF. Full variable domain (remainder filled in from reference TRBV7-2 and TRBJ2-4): GAGVSQSPSNKVTEKGKDVELRCDPISGHTALYWYRQSLGQGLEFLIYFQGNSAPDKSGLPSDRFSAERTGGSVSTLTIQRTQQEDSAVYLCASSLADRLAKNIQYFGAGTRLSVL.

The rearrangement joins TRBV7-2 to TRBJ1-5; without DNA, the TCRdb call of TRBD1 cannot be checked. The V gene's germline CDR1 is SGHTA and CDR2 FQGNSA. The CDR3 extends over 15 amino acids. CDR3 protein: CASSLGIGGGQPQHF. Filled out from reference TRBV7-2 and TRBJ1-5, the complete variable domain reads GAGVSQSPSNKVTEKGKDVELRCDPISGHTALYWYRQSLGQGLEFLIYFQGNSAPDKSGLPSDRFSAERTGGSVSTLTIQRTQQEDSAVYLCASSLGIGGGQPQHFGDGTRLSIL.

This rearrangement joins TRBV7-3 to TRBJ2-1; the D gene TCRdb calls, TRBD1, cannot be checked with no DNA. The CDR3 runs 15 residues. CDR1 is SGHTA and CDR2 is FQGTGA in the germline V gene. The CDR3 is CASSLAGGSRNEQFF.

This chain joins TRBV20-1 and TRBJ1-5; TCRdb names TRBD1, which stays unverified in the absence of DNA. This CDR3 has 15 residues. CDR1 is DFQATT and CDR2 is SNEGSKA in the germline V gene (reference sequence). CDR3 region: CSARPRDSWNQPQHF.

CDR3: CSARTSIKGPYNEQFF. The rearrangement links TRBV20-1 to TRBJ2-1; TCRdb's D gene call, TRBD2, goes unchecked for lack of DNA. The CDR3 contains 16 residues. The V gene's germline CDR1 is DFQATT and CDR2 SNEGSKA (reference sequence).

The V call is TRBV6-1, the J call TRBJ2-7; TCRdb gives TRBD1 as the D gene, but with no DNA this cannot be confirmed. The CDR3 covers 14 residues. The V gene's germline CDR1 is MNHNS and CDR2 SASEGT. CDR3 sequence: CASSRAQRQNEQYF.

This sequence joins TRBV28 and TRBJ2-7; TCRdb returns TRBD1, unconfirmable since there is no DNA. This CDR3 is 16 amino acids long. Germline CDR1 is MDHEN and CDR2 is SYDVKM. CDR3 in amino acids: CASSPSVGQLNYEQYF.

CDR3 in amino acids: CASSPSDWDRRQPQHF. V usage is TRBV7-9 and J usage is TRBJ1-5; TCRdb designates TRBD1, a call that cannot be tested without DNA. The CDR3 covers 16 residues. Looked up from germline, CDR1 is SEHNR and CDR2 is FQNEAQ (reference sequence).

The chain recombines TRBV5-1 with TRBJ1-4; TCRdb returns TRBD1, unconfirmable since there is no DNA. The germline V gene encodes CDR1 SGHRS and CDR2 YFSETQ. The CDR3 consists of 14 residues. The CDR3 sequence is CASSLEGTVEKLFF.

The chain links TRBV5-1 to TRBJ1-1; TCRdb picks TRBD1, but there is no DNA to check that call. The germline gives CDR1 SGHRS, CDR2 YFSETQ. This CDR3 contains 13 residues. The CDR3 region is CASSFDQTGEAFF.

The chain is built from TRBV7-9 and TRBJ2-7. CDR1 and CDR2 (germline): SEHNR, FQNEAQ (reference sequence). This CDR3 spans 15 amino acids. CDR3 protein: CASSLDFGRTYEQYF.

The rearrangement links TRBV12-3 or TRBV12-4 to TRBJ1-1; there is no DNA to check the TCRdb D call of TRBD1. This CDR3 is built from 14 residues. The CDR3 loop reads CASTSRGDNSEAFF.

The CDR3 sequence is CASSYRGRGWTEAFF. The chain joins TRBV2 to TRBJ1-1; the D call from TCRdb, TRBD1, cannot be confirmed without DNA. Germline-derived CDR1 and CDR2 are SNHLY and FYNNEI. The CDR3 has 15 amino acids.